Each of the 2 T cell receptor beta chains below was sequenced from the same sample in a study of shared clonotypes between healthy human individuals. The assay was immunoSEQ multiplex PCR, and TCRdb's table has in-frame clones only and misses some. The sample shows more than 2 million clones, 90% to 96% of them seen only once. Sequencing was performed on naive CD4+ T cells sorted from blood. Indicated subset: CD45RA+ positively selected. The receptors come from a man between 18 and 29 years old in good health.

The chain recombines TRBV21-1 with TRBJ2-4; TRBD1, as called in the table, went unchecked against the DNA. TRBV21-1 is a recognized pseudogene. CDR3 length: 14 amino acids. The CDR3, as DNA: TGTGCCAGCAGGGAAGACAGGGAGCGAAACATTCAGTACTTC. Translating it yields CASREDRERNIQYF.

This clone was counted once. V gene TRBV2 combines with J gene TRBJ1-1; possibly TRBD1 for D (6 bases). Trimming left V 6 bases short and J 1 base short, with 9 bases between. CDR3 length: 13 amino acids. Looked up from germline, CDR1 is SNHLY and CDR2 is FYNNEI. The CDR3 reads CASRTGANTEAFF. The CDR3 DNA reads TGTGCCAGCAGGACAGGAGCGAACACTGAAGCTTTCTTT.